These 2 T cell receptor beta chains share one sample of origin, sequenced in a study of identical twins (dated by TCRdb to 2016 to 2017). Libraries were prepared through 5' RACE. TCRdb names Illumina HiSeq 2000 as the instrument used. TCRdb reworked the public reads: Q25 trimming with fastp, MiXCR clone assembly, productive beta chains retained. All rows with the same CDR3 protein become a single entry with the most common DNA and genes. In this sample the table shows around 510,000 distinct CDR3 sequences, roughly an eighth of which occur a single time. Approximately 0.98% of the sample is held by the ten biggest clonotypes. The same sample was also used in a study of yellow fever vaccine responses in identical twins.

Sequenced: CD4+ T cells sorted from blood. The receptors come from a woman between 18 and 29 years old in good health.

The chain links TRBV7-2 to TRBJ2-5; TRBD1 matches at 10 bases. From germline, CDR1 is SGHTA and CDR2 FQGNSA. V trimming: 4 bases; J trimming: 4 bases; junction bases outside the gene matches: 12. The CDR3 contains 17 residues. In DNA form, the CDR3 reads TGTGCCAGCAGCTCCCAGGGGACAGGGGCATGGGTAGAGACCCAGTACTTC. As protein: CASSSQGTGAWVETQYF.

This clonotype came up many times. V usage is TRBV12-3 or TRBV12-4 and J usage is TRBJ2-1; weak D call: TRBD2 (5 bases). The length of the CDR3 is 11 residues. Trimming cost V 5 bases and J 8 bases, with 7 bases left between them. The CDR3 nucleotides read TGTGCCAGCAGTGAACTAGATGAGCAGTTCTTC. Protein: CASSELDEQFF.